This T cell receptor beta chain originates from a study of T cells in Graves' hyperthyroidism and ophthalmopathy. The V gene's germline CDR1 is MDHEN and CDR2 SYDVKM. Trimming shortened V by 6 bases and J by 12 bases, and 20 bases separated the two germline ends. This CDR3 spans 14 amino acids. Template material for amplifying TCR beta CDR3 regions consisted of RNA transcripts. The TCR CDR3 was amplified in a first-round RT-PCR using the HTBI primer set. Each CDR3 protein gets one entry after TCRdb re-called the multiplex PCR reads with MiXCR. The data show about 640,000 distinct CDR3 sequences, roughly 20% seen once. This clonotype was picked up many times.

The receptor was isolated from a man younger than 45 with Graves' ophthalmopathy. This chain uses TRBV28 with TRBJ2-2; TRBD1 or TRBD2 may be the D gene (5 bases each). Material for sequencing was blood. The CDR3 sequence is CASSPPQRGVKLFF. CDR3 DNA: TGTGCCAGCAGCCCGCCGCAGAGAGGGGTTAAGCTGTTTTTT. Looking up the rest from reference TRBV28 and TRBJ2-2 gives the full variable domain: DVKVTQSSRYLVKRTGEKVFLECVQDMDHENMFWYRQDPGLGLRLIYFSYDVKMKEKGDIPEGYSVSREKKERFSLILESASTNQTSMYLCASSPPQRGVKLFFGEGSRLTVL.